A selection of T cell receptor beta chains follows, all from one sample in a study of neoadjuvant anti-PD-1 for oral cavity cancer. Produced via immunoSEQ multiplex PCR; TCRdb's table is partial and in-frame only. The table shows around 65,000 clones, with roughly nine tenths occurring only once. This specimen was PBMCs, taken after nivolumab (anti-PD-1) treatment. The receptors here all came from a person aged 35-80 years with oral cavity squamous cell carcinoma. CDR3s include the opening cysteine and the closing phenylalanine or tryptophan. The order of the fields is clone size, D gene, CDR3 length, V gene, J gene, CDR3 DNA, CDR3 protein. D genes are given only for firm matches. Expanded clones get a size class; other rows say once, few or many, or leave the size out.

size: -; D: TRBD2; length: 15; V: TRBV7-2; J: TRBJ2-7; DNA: TGTGCCAGCAGCACAACTAGCGCCCACTCCTACGAGCAGTACTTC; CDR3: CASSTTSAHSYEQYF
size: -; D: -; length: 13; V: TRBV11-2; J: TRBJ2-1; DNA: TGTGCCAGCAGTCAACTGGACAGCGTCGAGCAGTTCTTC; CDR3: CASSQLDSVEQFF
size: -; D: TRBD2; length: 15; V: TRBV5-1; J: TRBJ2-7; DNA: TGCGCCAGCAGCTTGACTAGCGGGAGGGAAGGCGAGCAGTACTTC; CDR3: CASSLTSGREGEQYF
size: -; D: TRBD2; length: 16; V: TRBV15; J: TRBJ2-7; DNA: TGTGCCACCAGCAGAGATTTGACTAGCGGGAGGACGGAGCAGTACTTC; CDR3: CATSRDLTSGRTEQYF
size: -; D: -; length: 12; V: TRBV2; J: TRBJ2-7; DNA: TGTGCCAGCAGTCCCGACCCCTACGAGCAGTACTTC; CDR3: CASSPDPYEQYF
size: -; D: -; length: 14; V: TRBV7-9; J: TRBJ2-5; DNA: TGTGCCAGCAGCGACACAGGTATCCAAGAGACCCAGTACTTC; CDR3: CASSDTGIQETQYF
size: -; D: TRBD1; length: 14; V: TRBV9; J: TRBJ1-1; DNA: TGTGCCAGCAGCCAGACAGGGTTTAGTACTGAAGCTTTCTTT; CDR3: CASSQTGFSTEAFF
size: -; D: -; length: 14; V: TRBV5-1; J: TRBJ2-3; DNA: TGCGCCAGCAGCTTGGCGCAAGCGGCAGATACGCAGTATTTT; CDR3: CASSLAQAADTQYF
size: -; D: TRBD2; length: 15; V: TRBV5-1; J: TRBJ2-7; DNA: TGCGCCAGCAGCTTTACTAGCGGGAGTATTTCCGAGCAGTACTTC; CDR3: CASSFTSGSISEQYF
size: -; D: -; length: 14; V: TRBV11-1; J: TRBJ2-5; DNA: TGTGCCAGCAGCTTAATTTTGGGCGAAGAGACCCAGTACTTC; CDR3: CASSLILGEETQYF
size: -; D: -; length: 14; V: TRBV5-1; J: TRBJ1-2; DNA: TGCGCCAGCAGCCCTCGAACCCTTAACTATGGCTACACCTTC; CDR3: CASSPRTLNYGYTF
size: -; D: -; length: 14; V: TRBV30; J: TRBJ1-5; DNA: TGTGCCTGGAGTGTTCTGATTAGCAATCAGCCCCAGCATTTT; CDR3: CAWSVLISNQPQHF
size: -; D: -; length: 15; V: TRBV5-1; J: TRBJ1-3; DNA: TGCGCCAGCAGACCGGACAGCTACTCTGGAAACACCATATATTTT; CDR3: CASRPDSYSGNTIYF
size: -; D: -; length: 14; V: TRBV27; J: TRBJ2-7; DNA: TGTGCCAGCAACTTACGGAAAGGGGGCTACGAGCAGTACTTC; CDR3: CASNLRKGGYEQYF
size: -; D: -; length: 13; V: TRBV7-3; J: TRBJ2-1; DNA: TGTGCCAGCAGCTTAACGGAGGCGGATGAGCAGTTCTTC; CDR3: CASSLTEADEQFF
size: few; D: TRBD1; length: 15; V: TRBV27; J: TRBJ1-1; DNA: TGTGCCAGCGCTCCCCTCCAGGGGGCTTTAACTGAAGCTTTCTTT; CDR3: CASAPLQGALTEAFF
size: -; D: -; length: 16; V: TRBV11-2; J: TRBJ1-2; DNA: TGTGCCAGCAGCACACTCCGGGGGCCTACTAACTATGGCTACACCTTC; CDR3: CASSTLRGPTNYGYTF
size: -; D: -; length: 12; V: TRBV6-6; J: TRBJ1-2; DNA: TGTGCCAGCAGTTACGAGTCGGGTGGCTACACCTTC; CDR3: CASSYESGGYTF
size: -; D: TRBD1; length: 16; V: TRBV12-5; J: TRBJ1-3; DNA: TGTGCTAGTGGTTCGGGACAGGGGAGAAGCGGAAACACCATATATTTT; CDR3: CASGSGQGRSGNTIYF
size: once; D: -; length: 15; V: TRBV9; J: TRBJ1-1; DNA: TGTGCCAGCAGCGTAGGGACAAGCCCGAACACTGAAGCTTTCTTT; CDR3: CASSVGTSPNTEAFF
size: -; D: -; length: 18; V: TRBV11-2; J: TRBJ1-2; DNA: TGTGCCAGCAGCTCCCTGCGGGAGCGCCGACGAATTAACTATGGCTACACCTTC; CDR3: CASSSLRERRRINYGYTF
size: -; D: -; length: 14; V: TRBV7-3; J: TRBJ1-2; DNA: TGTGCCAGCAGCTTATCTGGCACAACATATGGCTACACCTTC; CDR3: CASSLSGTTYGYTF
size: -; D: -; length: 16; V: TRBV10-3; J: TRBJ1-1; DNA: TGTGCCATCAAGGCTCGACAGGTGATCTCGAACACTGAAGCTTTCTTT; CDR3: CAIKARQVISNTEAFF
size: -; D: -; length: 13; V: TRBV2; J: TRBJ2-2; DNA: TGTGCCAGCAGTCTACAGGGAGGCGGGGAGCTGTTTTTT; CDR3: CASSLQGGGELFF
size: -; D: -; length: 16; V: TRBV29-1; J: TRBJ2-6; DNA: TGCAGCGTTGAAGATAGGCTGGGTATGGGGGCCAACGTCCTGACTTTC; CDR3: CSVEDRLGMGANVLTF
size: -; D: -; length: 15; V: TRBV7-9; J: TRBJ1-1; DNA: TGTGCCAGCAGCTTGGGGACCTCCGGAAGGACTGAAGCTTTCTTT; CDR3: CASSLGTSGRTEAFF
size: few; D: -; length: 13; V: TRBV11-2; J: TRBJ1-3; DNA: TGTGCCAGCTCTCAGGGCCCTGGAAACACCATATATTTT; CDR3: CASSQGPGNTIYF
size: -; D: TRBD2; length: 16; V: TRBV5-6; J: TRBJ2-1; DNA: TGTGCCAGCAGCCCAGGACTAGCGGGGGGTTACAATGAGCAGTTCTTC; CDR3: CASSPGLAGGYNEQFF
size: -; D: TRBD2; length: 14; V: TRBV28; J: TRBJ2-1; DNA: TGTGCCAGCATACAGCGGGAGCTTAGCGATGAGCAGTTCTTC; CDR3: CASIQRELSDEQFF
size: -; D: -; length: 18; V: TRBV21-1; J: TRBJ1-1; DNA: TGTGCCAGCAGCAAAGAGGAGGGTAGGGGTCCAATGAACACTGAAGCTTTCTTT; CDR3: CASSKEEGRGPMNTEAFF
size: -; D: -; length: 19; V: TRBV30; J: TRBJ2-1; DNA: TGTGCCTGGAGTGTACGTCTTTGGGCGCGCACAAAGGGTAGCAATGAGCAGTTCTTC; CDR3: CAWSVRLWARTKGSNEQFF
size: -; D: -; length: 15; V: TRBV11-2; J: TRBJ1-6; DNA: TGTGCCAGCAGCTTCTTTGAAGGCTATAATTCACCCCTCCACTTT; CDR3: CASSFFEGYNSPLHF
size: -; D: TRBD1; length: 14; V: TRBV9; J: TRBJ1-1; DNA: TGTGCCAGCAGCGTAGGGGACAGGGACACTGAAGCTTTCTTT; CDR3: CASSVGDRDTEAFF
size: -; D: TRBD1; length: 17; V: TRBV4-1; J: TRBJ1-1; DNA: TGCGCCAGCAGCCTTTTACTACAGGGGGCAGGTCGGACTGAAGCTTTCTTT; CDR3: CASSLLLQGAGRTEAFF
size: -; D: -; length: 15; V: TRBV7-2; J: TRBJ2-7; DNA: TGTGCCAGCAGCTTAAGCGGGTTTAGCTCCTACGAGCAGTACTTC; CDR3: CASSLSGFSSYEQYF
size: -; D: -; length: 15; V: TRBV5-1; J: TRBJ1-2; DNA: TGCGCCAGCAGCTTGCAACCAGGACGCGATTATGGCTACACCTTC; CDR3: CASSLQPGRDYGYTF
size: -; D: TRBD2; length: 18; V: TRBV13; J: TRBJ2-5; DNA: TGTGCCAGCAGCGGGGGACTAGCGGGAACGTTGAGAGGAGAGACCCAGTACTTC; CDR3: CASSGGLAGTLRGETQYF
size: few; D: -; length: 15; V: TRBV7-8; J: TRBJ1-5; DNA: TGTGCCAGCAGCTCCAGCCGGGTTATCAATCAGCCCCAGCATTTT; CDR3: CASSSSRVINQPQHF
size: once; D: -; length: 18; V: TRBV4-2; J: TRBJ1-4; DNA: TGTGCCAGCAGCCACCGACTAACGGGGGGCCAATCTAATGAAAAACTGTTTTTT; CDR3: CASSHRLTGGQSNEKLFF
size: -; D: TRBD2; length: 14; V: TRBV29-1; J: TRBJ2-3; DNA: TGCAGCGTTGATATAGCGGGGGGGCCAGATACGCAGTATTTT; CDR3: CSVDIAGGPDTQYF
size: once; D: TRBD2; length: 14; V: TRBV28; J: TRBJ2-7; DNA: TGTGCCAGCAGCCCTAGCGGGAGGAGCTACGAGCAGTACTTC; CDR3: CASSPSGRSYEQYF
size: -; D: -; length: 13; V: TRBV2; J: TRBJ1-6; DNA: TGTGCCAGCAGGGGGCGAGTTCTATCACCCCTCCACTTT; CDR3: CASRGRVLSPLHF
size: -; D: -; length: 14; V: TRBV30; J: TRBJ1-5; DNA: TGTGCCTGGAGTGTACCTCTTAGATCCACGGCCCAGCATTTT; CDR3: CAWSVPLRSTAQHF
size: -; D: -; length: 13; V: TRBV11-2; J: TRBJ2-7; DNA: TGTGCCAGCAGCTTAGGACGGATCTACGAGCAGTACTTC; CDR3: CASSLGRIYEQYF
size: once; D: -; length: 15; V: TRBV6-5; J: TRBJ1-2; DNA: TGTGCCAGCAGCTCACTATCGGGCCCGGGGGAGGGCTACACCTTC; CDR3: CASSSLSGPGEGYTF
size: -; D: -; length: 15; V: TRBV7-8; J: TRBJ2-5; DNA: TGTGCCAGCAGCTCCTTCAGGGAGGCAAGGGAGACCCAGTACTTC; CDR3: CASSSFREARETQYF
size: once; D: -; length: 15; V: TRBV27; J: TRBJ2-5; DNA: TGTGCCAGCAGTTTCGGACGTACCGCCCAAGAGACCCAGTACTTC; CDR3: CASSFGRTAQETQYF
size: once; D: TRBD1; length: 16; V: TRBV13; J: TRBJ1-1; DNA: TGTGCCAGCAGCATTGGACAGGGTGTATCCTCCACTGAAGCTTTCTTT; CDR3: CASSIGQGVSSTEAFF
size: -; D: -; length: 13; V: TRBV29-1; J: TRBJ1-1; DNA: TGCAGCGTTGAGTGGCAGGGGAACACTGAAGCTTTCTTT; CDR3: CSVEWQGNTEAFF
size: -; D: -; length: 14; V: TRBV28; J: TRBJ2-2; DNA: TGTGCCAGCAGTTCAACAGGGAACACCGGGGAGCTGTTTTTT; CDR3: CASSSTGNTGELFF
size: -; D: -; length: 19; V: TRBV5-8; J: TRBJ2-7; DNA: TGTGCCAGCAGCTTCCGATGGGGGGCGTTTCAAGGACGCACGGAGCAGCAGTACTTC; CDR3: CASSFRWGAFQGRTEQQYF
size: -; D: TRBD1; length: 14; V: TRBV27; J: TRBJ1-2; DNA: TGTGCCAGCAGTTTTCGACAGGGGTACTATGGCTACACCTTC; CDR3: CASSFRQGYYGYTF
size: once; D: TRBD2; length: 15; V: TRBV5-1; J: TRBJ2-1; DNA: TGCGCCAGCAGCTCGACTAGCGGGAGCCGGAATGAGCAGTTCTTC; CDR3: CASSSTSGSRNEQFF
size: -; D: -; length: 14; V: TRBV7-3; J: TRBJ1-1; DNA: TGTGCCAGCAGCTTATCGCCGGGGGTCACTGAAGCTTTCTTT; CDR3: CASSLSPGVTEAFF
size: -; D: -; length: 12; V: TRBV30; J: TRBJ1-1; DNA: TGTGCCTGGAGTCGGGTGAACACTGAAGCTTTCTTT; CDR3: CAWSRVNTEAFF
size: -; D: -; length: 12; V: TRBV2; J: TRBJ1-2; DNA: TGTGCCAGCAGTGATGGACAGTATGGCTACACCTTC; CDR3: CASSDGQYGYTF
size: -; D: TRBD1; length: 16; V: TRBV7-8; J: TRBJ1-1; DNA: TGTGCCAGCAGCTCGGACAGGGCTCGTATGAACACTGAAGCTTTCTTT; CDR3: CASSSDRARMNTEAFF
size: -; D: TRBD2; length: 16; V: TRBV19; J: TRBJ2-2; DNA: TGTGCCAGCCAAAATAGCGGGAGGGCCTTGACCGGGGAGCTGTTTTTT; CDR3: CASQNSGRALTGELFF
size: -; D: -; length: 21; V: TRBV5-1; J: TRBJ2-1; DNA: TGCGCCAGCAGCTTGCCCCGCCGTGGGGCGGGGAGGCCGGAAAATTACAATGAGCAGTTCTTC; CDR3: CASSLPRRGAGRPENYNEQFF